This TCR beta chain was captured by sequencing in a study of CD8+ T cells in alopecia areata. Study at large: Twice a day, 5 to 10 mg of oral tofacitinib was administered to treated patients. Study-wide findings and caveats: Researchers say the link of baseline CD8+ expansion to response remains uncertain, with one nonresponder.

V was clipped by 4 bases and J by 5 bases, with 17 bases between them. This CDR3 spans 14 amino acids. Germline lookup yields CDR1 SQVTM and CDR2 ANQGSEA. The sample's treatment: oral pan-JAK inhibitor, 5-10 mg twice daily. RNA extraction and reverse transcription yielded cDNA as sequencing template. Clones were read by immunoSEQ multiplex PCR, and TCRdb kept only the in-frame ones, dropping some. Among 150,000 to 200,000 clones listed, 50% to 70% were seen once. This clone was picked up a small number of times. Its antigen is unidentified. The sequence came from a human donor with alopecia areata. The input for sequencing was CD4+ T cells sorted from blood, taken around week 47, from a patient treated with tofacitinib. This chain joins TRBV29-1 and TRBJ2-5; D is possibly TRBD1 (6 bases). CDR3 loop: CSVAGHRALETQYF. The CDR3 nucleotides are TGCAGCGTTGCGGGTCACAGGGCGTTGGAGACCCAGTACTTC.